This T cell receptor (beta chain) emerged from a study of blood T cell repertoires in COVID-19. Looking at the study overall: Acute and convalescent COVID-19 specimens originated in the United States, Italy and Spain. Sample material is recorded as cDNA or gDNA derived from T cells, B-cell-depleted T cells, or PBMCs.

A single count supports this clone. How the authors handled the data: Reference gene primer amplification yielded estimated nucleated cell counts. TCRdb keeps only in-frame clones here, not all; method: immunoSEQ multiplex PCR. That table furnishes V, J and clone size, whereas the DNA furnished D and trimming. This sample carries nearly 250,000 clones, approximately 82% of them seen once, and the ten largest clones take around 2%. The TCR comes from a woman aged 80 or over with acute or convalescent COVID-19. Sequenced sample: peripheral blood.

CDR3 protein: CASSSTGQGNEKLFF. The DNA for the CDR3 is TGTGCCAGCAGCTCAACGGGACAGGGCAATGAAAAACTGTTTTTT. The gene calls are TRBV7-2 and TRBJ1-4; 9 bases are shared with TRBD1. The CDR3 is 15 residues long. Germline V lookup: CDR1 SGHTA, CDR2 FQGNSA. The junction had 5 bases not matched to a gene; V was cut back by 4 bases and J by 5 bases.